The entry that follows covers one T cell receptor (beta chain) sequence. The data derive from a study of T cell responses to AZD1222 COVID-19 vaccine. Produced via immunoSEQ multiplex PCR; TCRdb's table is partial and in-frame only. The table shows about 140,000 clones, with roughly nine tenths occurring only once. The sequenced sample was peripheral blood, obtained on day 0 of AZD1222 vaccination. The sequence was obtained from an adult in good health.

The DNA of the CDR3 is TGTGCCACCAGCAGAGGCCGGTACACTGAAGCTTTCTTT. This codes for CATSRGRYTEAFF. This chain joins TRBV15 and TRBJ1-1, with unresolved D. The CDR3 length is 13 residues. Germline CDR1 and CDR2: LNHNV and YYDKDF (reference sequence). The ends were cut back, 1 base at V and 3 bases at J, with 6 bases in the middle. The complete variable domain, with remaining parts taken from reference TRBV15 and TRBJ1-1, reads DAMVIQNPRYQVTQFGKPVTLSCSQTLNHNVMYWYQQKSSQAPKLLFHYYDKDFNNEADTPDNFQSRRPNTSFCFLDIRSPGLGDTAMYLCATSRGRYTEAFFGQGTRLTVV.